Shown below are 19 T cell receptor beta chains from a single sample sequenced in a study of shared clonotypes between healthy human individuals (TCRdb year 2020). Library method: the immunoSEQ multiplex PCR assay. In TCRdb, the immuneACCESS table is reduced to in-frame sequences with V and J assigned. These tables do not hold every clone; where another copy was compared, an unresolved V gene accounts for under half, and the others remain unexplained. This sample comprises roughly 2,300,000 clones, 85% to 95% of them detected only once. The ten top clones hold 0.3% to 0.4% of the sample. The sequencing input was naive CD4+ T cells from PBMCs. This specimen's cell subset or site label, per the study, means: CD45RA+ positively selected. All receptors derive from a man between 18 and 35 years old in good health. Some clones in this sample may be carry-over from other donors' samples.

The genes are TRBV5-1 and TRBJ2-7; no firm D call. The V and J ends lost 10 bases and 0 bases respectively, with 17 bases between them. The length of the CDR3 is 14 residues. Germline V CDR1 and CDR2: SGHRS, YFSETQ. The CDR3 here is CAALSPSDSYEQYF. The CDR3 DNA reads TGCGCCGCCCTGAGCCCTTCCGACTCCTACGAGCAGTACTTC.

This clone was seen only once. V is TRBV7-9 and J is TRBJ1-2, with a tentative D call TRBD1 (5 bases). The germline V gene has CDR1 SEHNR and CDR2 FQNEAQ (reference sequence). This CDR3 is 13 amino acids long. V was shortened by 2 bases and J by 8 bases, with 12 bases between the two germline ends. CDR3 region: CASSLQGLSGYTF. The CDR3 DNA reads TGTGCCAGCAGCTTACAGGGTTTGAGCGGCTACACCTTC.

J is TRBJ2-1 and V is TRBV25-1, with a tentative D call TRBD2 (5 bases). V was trimmed by 1 base and J by 1 base, leaving 11 bases between them. This CDR3 has 16 residues. Germline V gene data show CDR1 as MGHDK and CDR2 as SYGVNS. The CDR3: CASSESKRGSYNEQFF. CDR3 nucleotide sequence: TGTGCCAGCAGTGAATCCAAGAGAGGGTCCTACAATGAGCAGTTCTTC.

J is TRBJ2-1 and V is TRBV11-2; D uncertain. The CDR3 has 14 amino acids. The V end lost 1 base, the J end lost 15 bases, and 19 bases lay between the germline ends. The germline CDR1 and CDR2 sequences are SGHAT and FQNNGV. CDR3 sequence reads: CASSLASSIDRPFF. In DNA, the CDR3 is TGTGCCAGCAGCTTAGCCTCCTCGATAGACCGCCCGTTCTTC.

Concerning this clone: At the DNA level, this CDR3 is encoded by other sequences in the same sample as well. The CDR3 sequence is CASSLGQGARNEKLFF. The CDR3 nucleotides read TGCGCCAGCAGCTTGGGCCAGGGGGCTCGTAATGAAAAACTGTTTTTT. The rearrangement uses TRBV5-1 and TRBJ1-4; TRBD1 matches at 8 bases. The germline V gene has CDR1 SGHRS and CDR2 YFSETQ. With 0 bases clipped from V and 4 bases from J, the junction kept 5 bases outside the gene matches. The CDR3 totals 16 residues.

The chain uses TRBV11-2 and TRBJ2-1; TRBD2 matches 7 bases. V was pared by 1 base and J by 7 bases, with 7 bases of the junction left unmatched. The germline gives CDR1 SGHAT, CDR2 FQNNGV. This CDR3 comprises 15 residues. The CDR3 DNA follows: TGTGCCAGCAGCTTAGCCCTAGCGGCCTGGAATGAGCAGTTCTTC. Translated, it gives CASSLALAAWNEQFF.

The chain carries TRBV9 and TRBJ2-1; D unresolved. Per the germline V gene, CDR1 is SGDLS and CDR2 is YYNGEE. There are 12 residues in the CDR3. Trimming cost V 6 bases and J 6 bases, with 10 bases left between them. CDR3 sequence: CASTNRVNEQFF. The DNA of the CDR3 is TGTGCCAGCACCAACCGGGTCAATGAGCAGTTCTTC.

V usage is TRBV10-3 and J usage is TRBJ2-7, with TRBD1 identical over 8 bases. This CDR3 has 14 amino acids. Germline-derived CDR1 and CDR2 are ENHRY and SYGVKD. The V gene end was trimmed by 3 bases and the J gene end by 2 bases; junction bases not matched to a gene: 3. The CDR3 nucleotides are TGTGCCATCAGTGACTTGACAGGGGCCTACGAGCAGTACTTC. Amino acid sequence: CAISDLTGAYEQYF.

The J gene is TRBJ2-7, the V gene TRBV15, with 7 bases fitting TRBD2. Germline trimming cut 3 bases from V and 7 bases from J; bases unmatched to any gene: 24. CDR3 length equals 19 residues. Germline CDR1 is LNHNV and CDR2 is YYDKDF (reference sequence). CDR3 protein: CATSSPDRAGRLQRREQYF. CDR3 coding DNA: TGTGCCACCAGCAGCCCGGACCGTGCCGGGAGGCTCCAGCGTAGGGAGCAGTACTTC.

The chain links TRBV18 to TRBJ1-1, with 7 nucleotides matching TRBD1. The junction had 17 bases not matched to a gene; V was cut back by 3 bases and J by 4 bases. The CDR3 is made up of 18 amino acids. Germline loops: CDR1 KGHSH, CDR2 LQKENI. CDR3 sequence: CASSPRSQGGRGSTEAFF. CDR3 DNA sequence: TGTGCCAGCTCACCGCGCAGCCAGGGGGGGAGGGGATCCACTGAAGCTTTCTTT.

V gene TRBV5-1 combines with J gene TRBJ1-2, with TRBD1 identical over 10 bases. Looked up from germline, CDR1 is SGHRS and CDR2 is YFSETQ. CDR3 length: 15 residues. The junction had 9 bases not matched to a gene; V was cut back by 2 bases and J by 8 bases. Here the CDR3 DNA reads TGCGCCAGCAGCTTCGCCGGGACAGGGGAGGAGGGCTACACCTTC. Translation: CASSFAGTGEEGYTF.

The chain joins TRBV7-2 to TRBJ1-4, with D tentatively TRBD1 (5 bases). V lost 10 bases and J 7 bases, leaving 19 bases between the germline ends. The CDR3 is 14 residues long. Per the germline V gene, CDR1 is SGHTA and CDR2 is FQGNSA. The CDR3 DNA reads as TGTGCCACCCGACCCGCCAGGGTCGGTGAAAAACTGTTTTTT. Translated: CATRPARVGEKLFF. The full variable domain, with the rest looked up from reference TRBV7-2 and TRBJ1-4, is GAGVSQSPSNKVTEKGKDVELRCDPISGHTALYWYRQSLGQGLEFLIYFQGNSAPDKSGLPSDRFSAERTGGSVSTLTIQRTQQEDSAVYLCATRPARVGEKLFFGSGTQLSVL.

This chain uses TRBV5-1 with TRBJ1-1; 9 nucleotides match TRBD1. Germline V CDR1 and CDR2: SGHRS, YFSETQ. The V segment lost 0 bases and the J segment 4 bases; nucleotides outside the gene matches: 10. This CDR3 contains 17 residues. Here the CDR3 reads CASSLARGQGRFTEAFF. CDR3 DNA: TGCGCCAGCAGCTTGGCTCGGGGACAGGGCCGGTTCACTGAAGCTTTCTTT.

Notes on this clone: The same CDR3 is also encoded by other DNA sequences in this sample. This chain joins TRBV18 and TRBJ2-2, with D possibly being TRBD1 or TRBD2 (5 bases each). The CDR3 runs to 15 residues. The ends were cut back, 6 bases at V and 1 base at J, with 12 bases in the middle. Germline V gene sequence: CDR1 KGHSH, CDR2 LQKENI. The chain's CDR3 is CASSQGTLNTGELFF. Here the CDR3 DNA reads TGTGCCAGCTCGCAAGGGACCTTGAACACCGGGGAGCTGTTTTTT.

CDR3 sequence (DNA): TGTGCCAGCAGTGACCGGACAGGAGCGCGGGGGGTCAATGAAAAACTGTTTTTT. It yields the protein CASSDRTGARGVNEKLFF. The J gene is TRBJ1-4, the V gene TRBV6-1; 7 positions match TRBD1. The V and J ends lost 3 bases and 5 bases, in that order; junction bases with no gene match: 15. This CDR3 comprises 18 residues. Germline V CDR1 and CDR2: MNHNS, SASEGT.

This clone was observed a single time. Other DNA sequences from this sample encode an identical CDR3 as well. This chain joins TRBV9 and TRBJ2-2; no clear D gene. Between the trimmed V and J ends, which lost 1 base and 0 bases, there was a span of 4 bases. Germline V gene data show CDR1 as SGDLS and CDR2 as YYNGEE. The CDR3 totals 14 residues. CDR3 sequence (DNA): TGTGCCAGCAGCGTACAGTCGAACACCGGGGAGCTGTTTTTT. Translated, it gives CASSVQSNTGELFF.

The chain is built from TRBV19 and TRBJ2-3, with D unclear. Germline V gene data show CDR1 as LNHDA and CDR2 as SQIVND (reference sequence). This CDR3 is built from 15 residues. V lost 3 bases, J lost 1 base, and 11 bases lay in between. CDR3 sequence reads: CASSIWVAGTDTQYF. Written as DNA, the CDR3 is TGTGCCAGTAGTATCTGGGTCGCGGGCACAGATACGCAGTATTTT.

The chain carries TRBV6-1 and TRBJ2-3; D gene ambiguous. Germline CDR1 MNHNS, CDR2 SASEGT. The CDR3 runs 13 residues. The ends were cut back, 2 bases at V and 4 bases at J, with 7 bases in the middle. The CDR3 coding sequence is TGTGCCAGCAGTGAATTTGGACCAGATACGCAGTATTTT. As protein: CASSEFGPDTQYF.

This chain joins TRBV28 and TRBJ1-5, with 9 positions matching TRBD1. The V gene end was trimmed by 6 bases and the J gene end by 6 bases; junction bases not matched to a gene: 9. Germline V lookup: CDR1 MDHEN, CDR2 SYDVKM. The CDR3 runs to 15 residues. CDR3 nucleotide sequence: TGTGCCAGCAGCCGTGGAGACAGGGGGGGTCAGCCCCAGCATTTT. Encoded protein: CASSRGDRGGQPQHF.